Each of the 27 T cell receptor beta chains below was sequenced from the same sample in a study of shared clonotypes between healthy human individuals. Here immunoSEQ multiplex PCR was the method, and the copy in TCRdb shows in-frame clones only, minus some. In the table there are roughly 1,500,000 clones, 95% to 99% of which are singletons. The source material was naive CD4+ T cells sorted from blood. Subset noted: CD45RA+ positively selected. The receptors were gathered from a man aged 25 to 45 in good health.

In this sample, this clone turned up once. This chain uses TRBV5-1 with TRBJ2-4; D is ambiguous. V lost 0 bases and J lost 7, with 8 bases in between. The CDR3 runs 13 residues. Germline V gene sequence: CDR1 SGHRS, CDR2 YFSETQ. In DNA form, the CDR3 reads TGCGCCAGCAGCTTGGGAGCCCCGAACATTCAGTACTTC. Translated, it gives CASSLGAPNIQYF.

The chain uses TRBV5-8 and TRBJ2-1, with 14 bases lining up with TRBD2. This CDR3 has 16 residues. V lost 4 bases and J lost 9; bases outside the gene matches: 9. Germline-derived CDR1 and CDR2 are SGHTS and YDEGEE. CDR3 sequence: CASSTTGLAGEFEQFF. The CDR3 coding sequence is TGTGCCAGCAGCACAACGGGACTAGCGGGAGAGTTTGAGCAGTTCTTC.

CDR3 loop: CASSPPLVRTGELFF. The DNA for the CDR3 is TGTGCCAGTAGTCCCCCCCTAGTGCGGACCGGGGAGCTGTTTTTT. The chain is built from TRBV19 and TRBJ2-2; D uncertain. Trimming removed 5 bases from V and 5 bases from J, with 15 bases in between. Germline loops: CDR1 LNHDA, CDR2 SQIVND (reference sequence). The CDR3 is 15 residues long.

The chain recombines TRBV6-6 with TRBJ2-1; 9 bases match TRBD2. The CDR3 length is 14 residues. Germline V gene data show CDR1 as MNHNY and CDR2 as SVGAGI (reference sequence). J gave up 2 bases and V 5 bases, and 1 base lay outside the gene matches. The CDR3 DNA follows: TGTGCCAGCAGTCTAGCGGGAACCTACAATGAGCAGTTCTTC. As protein: CASSLAGTYNEQFF.

The rearrangement joins TRBV15 to TRBJ1-5; no reliable D call. Germline CDR1 is LNHNV and CDR2 is YYDKDF (reference sequence). V lost 2 bases, J lost 3 bases, and 23 bases lay in between. This CDR3 region has 19 residues. The CDR3 coding sequence is TGTGCCACCAGCAGACACCGAAACGAGGCGGGGTACGACAATCAGCCCCAGCATTTT. Protein product: CATSRHRNEAGYDNQPQHF.

This chain joins TRBV20-1 and TRBJ2-1, with TRBD2 matching 11 bases. Germline trimming cut 2 bases from V and 15 bases from J; bases unmatched to any gene: 3. The CDR3 length is 11 residues. Germline V CDR1 and CDR2: DFQATT, SNEGSKA (reference sequence). The CDR3 is CSARTSGSRFF. The CDR3 region has the DNA TGCAGTGCTAGAACTAGCGGGAGTAGGTTCTTC.

J is TRBJ1-3 and V is TRBV7-6, with a tentative D call TRBD1 (5 bases). V gave up 1 base and J gave up 0 bases, with 13 bases separating them. The CDR3 contains 17 residues. Germline CDR1 is SGHVS and CDR2 is FNYEAQ. CDR3 DNA: TGTGCCAGCAGCTTAGTGGGACGGCCGAGCTCTGGAAACACCATATATTTT. It encodes CASSLVGRPSSGNTIYF.

The V call is TRBV4-2, the J call TRBJ2-7; D ambiguous. The ends were cut back, 0 bases at V and 3 bases at J, with 18 bases in the middle. Per germline, CDR1 LGHNA and CDR2 YNFKEQ. CDR3 length equals 17 residues. The CDR3 region is CASSQDISRQSHYEQYF. CDR3 coding DNA: TGTGCCAGCAGCCAAGATATTTCGCGGCAAAGCCACTACGAGCAGTACTTC.

In the case of this clone: The germline gene is not matched at one end of the junction; a read error may be the cause. The rearrangement joins TRBV28 to TRBJ2-1; TRBD2 is a possible D gene (5 bases). The CDR3 runs to 16 residues. Germline V gene lookup returns CDR1 MDHEN and CDR2 SYDVKM. The CDR3 is CASSFDEGASNNEQFF. The CDR3 DNA sequence: TGTGCCAGCAGTTTTGATGAGGGCGCCTCCAACAATGAGCAGTTCTTC.

The chain is built from TRBV5-1 and TRBJ2-7, with 8 bases identical to TRBD2. The CDR3 has 14 residues. In germline, CDR1 is SGHRS, CDR2 YFSETQ. The trim removed 5 bases at V and 2 bases at J, leaving 6 bases unmatched. Here the CDR3 DNA reads TGCGCCAGCAGTAATAGCGGGATCCCCTACGAGCAGTACTTC. Translating gives CASSNSGIPYEQYF. Full variable domain (remainder filled in from reference TRBV5-1 and TRBJ2-7): KAGVTQTPRYLIKTRGQQVTLSCSPISGHRSVSWYQQTPGQGLQFLFEYFSETQRNKGNFPGRFSGRQFSNSRSEMNVSTLELGDSALYLCASSNSGIPYEQYFGPGTRLTVT.

CDR3 bases: TGTGCCAGCAGCTTTTGGTCCGTGGCGGGAGAGACCCAGTACTTC. This encodes CASSFWSVAGETQYF. The V and J genes are TRBV7-2 and TRBJ2-5; D is possibly TRBD2 (5 bases). The CDR3 length is 15 residues. Trimming stripped 3 bases from V and 4 bases from J, with 15 bases between. Germline V gives CDR1 SGHTA, CDR2 FQGNSA.

As for this clone: Other DNA sequences of this sample code for an identical CDR3. This chain uses TRBV18 with TRBJ2-7, with D possibly being TRBD1 (5 bases). Trimming took 0 bases from V and 3 from J, leaving 6 bases between them. The CDR3 is 13 residues long. Germline V gives CDR1 KGHSH, CDR2 LQKENI. CDR3 loop: CASSPPDSYEQYF. The CDR3 bases are TGTGCCAGCTCACCACCCGACAGCTACGAGCAGTACTTC.

The rearrangement links TRBV5-1 to TRBJ1-4; D may be TRBD1 (5 bases). Germline V gene sequence: CDR1 SGHRS, CDR2 YFSETQ. Trimming removed 3 bases at V and 3 bases at J, with 12 bases between. This CDR3 contains 15 residues. The CDR3 sequence is CASSYQGGPNEKLFF. CDR3 bases: TGCGCCAGCAGCTATCAGGGTGGGCCTAATGAAAAACTGTTTTTT.

The rearrangement links TRBV6-1 to TRBJ2-6; no clear D. Trimming removed 4 bases from V and 2 bases from J, with 6 bases in between. The CDR3 covers 14 residues. Germline V gene lookup returns CDR1 MNHNS and CDR2 SASEGT. CDR3 coding DNA: TGTGCCAGCAGTGGAGAACCTGGGGCCAACGTCCTGACTTTC. It encodes CASSGEPGANVLTF.

The genes are TRBV5-1 and TRBJ2-7; 10 bases are a match to TRBD2. The V gene end was trimmed by 2 bases and the J gene end by 0 bases; junction bases not matched to a gene: 14. CDR1 is SGHRS, CDR2 YFSETQ, per germline. The CDR3 has 19 residues. DNA of the CDR3: TGCGCCAGCAGCTTCACCTCCGGGACTAGCGAGTTTAACTCCTACGAGCAGTACTTC. Protein sequence: CASSFTSGTSEFNSYEQYF.

This chain uses TRBV7-2 with TRBJ2-7; D is uncertain. Trimming took 0 bases from V and 5 from J, leaving 8 bases between them. CDR1 is SGHTA, CDR2 FQGNSA, per germline. This CDR3 has 13 amino acids. This CDR3 reads CASSLATWNEQYF. The CDR3 coding sequence is TGTGCCAGCAGCTTAGCGACATGGAACGAGCAGTACTTC. Full variable domain (rest looked up from reference TRBV7-2 and TRBJ2-7): GAGVSQSPSNKVTEKGKDVELRCDPISGHTALYWYRQSLGQGLEFLIYFQGNSAPDKSGLPSDRFSAERTGGSVSTLTIQRTQQEDSAVYLCASSLATWNEQYFGPGTRLTVT.

This chain uses TRBV28 with TRBJ1-2, with D perhaps TRBD1 (6 bases). With 7 bases removed from V and 7 bases from J, the gap between germline ends came to 13 bases. The CDR3 sequence is 12 residues long. The germline V gene encodes CDR1 MDHEN and CDR2 SYDVKM. The CDR3 sequence is CASKSHRVGYTF. DNA of the CDR3: TGTGCCAGCAAGTCTCACAGGGTTGGCTACACCTTC.

The V gene is TRBV5-6, the J gene TRBJ2-7; possible D gene TRBD1, 6 bases. The CDR3 contains 13 residues. Trimming stripped 4 bases from V and 3 bases from J, with 11 bases between. CDR1 and CDR2 (germline): SGHDT, YYEEEE. CDR3: CASSDRFSYEQYF. CDR3 in DNA: TGTGCCAGCAGCGACAGGTTCAGCTACGAGCAGTACTTC.

With respect to this clone: The sample holds other DNA sequences that translate to the same CDR3. The chain combines TRBV9 with TRBJ1-1; D call uncertain. Trimming shortened V by 0 bases and J by 0 bases, and 6 bases separated the two germline ends. In germline, CDR1 is SGDLS, CDR2 YYNGEE. The CDR3 totals 14 residues. CDR3 DNA sequence: TGTGCCAGCAGCGTAGTGGGGATGAACACTGAAGCTTTCTTT. It specifies CASSVVGMNTEAFF.

The chain employs TRBV5-1 and TRBJ2-5; TRBD1 aligns across 7 bases. The V gene's germline CDR1 is SGHRS and CDR2 YFSETQ. The CDR3 length is 13 residues. V shed 5 bases and J 5 bases; nucleotides not matched to a gene: 6. CDR3 in amino acids: CASRTQGSETQYF. The CDR3 bases are TGCGCCAGCAGAACACAGGGGAGCGAGACCCAGTACTTC.

The gene calls are TRBV4-1 and TRBJ2-1; D is ambiguous. The CDR3 is 14 amino acids. The germline gives CDR1 MGHRA, CDR2 YSYEKL. The V and J ends lost 2 bases and 10 bases respectively, with 15 bases between them. CDR3 DNA sequence: TGCGCCAGCAGCCAACCCCGAGCCGGCATCGAGCAGTTCTTC. It is translated as CASSQPRAGIEQFF.

The chain is built from TRBV5-5 and TRBJ2-7; D possibly corresponds to TRBD1 (5 bases). From germline, CDR1 is SGHKS and CDR2 YYEKEE (reference sequence). Between the trimmed V and J ends, which lost 2 bases and 1 base, there was a span of 13 bases. CDR3 size: 15 residues. CDR3 protein: CASSLIGQQSYEQYF. In DNA form, the CDR3 reads TGTGCCAGCAGCTTAATTGGACAACAATCCTACGAGCAGTACTTC. Based on the CDR3 plus reference TRBV5-5 and TRBJ2-7, the full variable domain is DAGVTQSPTHLIKTRGQQVTLRCSPISGHKSVSWYQQVLGQGPQFIFQYYEKEERGRGNFPDRFSARQFPNYSSELNVNALLLGDSALYLCASSLIGQQSYEQYFGPGTRLTVT.

This sequence joins TRBV6-1 and TRBJ2-7; no clear D. Germline V gives CDR1 MNHNS, CDR2 SASEGT. The CDR3 has 14 residues. V lost 2 bases to trimming and J lost 0 bases, with 8 bases between them. CDR3: CASSESPDSYEQYF. CDR3 sequence (DNA): TGTGCCAGCAGTGAATCTCCTGACTCCTACGAGCAGTACTTC.

In DNA form, the CDR3 reads TGCGCCAGCAGCTTGGAGGGGAGGACTCACACTGAAGCTTTCTTT. Translating it yields CASSLEGRTHTEAFF. This sequence joins TRBV5-1 and TRBJ1-1, with a tentative D call TRBD1 (5 bases). V gave up 0 bases and J gave up 3 bases, with 12 bases separating them. The germline CDR1 and CDR2 sequences are SGHRS and YFSETQ. The CDR3 consists of 15 residues.

With regard to this clone: Other DNA sequences in the same sample also yield this CDR3. The chain links TRBV19 to TRBJ2-3; TRBD2 aligns across 10 bases. Trimming removed 5 bases from V and 3 bases from J; junction bases left unmatched: 2. Germline loops: CDR1 LNHDA, CDR2 SQIVND (reference sequence). This CDR3 comprises 14 residues. CDR3 coding DNA: TGTGCCAGTAGTTCGGGACTAGCGACAGATACGCAGTATTTT. Protein product: CASSSGLATDTQYF.

The chain has TRBV7-9 and TRBJ1-3; TRBD1 might be the D (5 bases). The CDR3 has 14 residues. Trimming left V 1 base short and J 2 bases short, with 6 bases between. In germline, CDR1 is SEHNR, CDR2 FQNEAQ (reference sequence). The CDR3 DNA follows: TGTGCCAGCAGCTTAGGGACAACTGGAAACACCATATATTTT. Its protein product is CASSLGTTGNTIYF.

The rearrangement links TRBV11-1 to TRBJ2-7; 7 nucleotides align to TRBD1. CDR1 is SGHAT, CDR2 FQDESV, per germline (reference sequence). V gave up 5 bases and J gave up 3 bases; unmatched junction bases: 7. The CDR3 loop spans 14 amino acids. CDR3 bases: TGTGCCAGCAGCCGAGGACAGGTCGGCTACGAGCAGTACTTC. It codes for CASSRGQVGYEQYF.